The 30 T cell receptor beta chains in this list originate from one sample, sequenced in a study of OX40 agonist ivuxolimab in advanced cancers. Profiled with immunoSEQ multiplex PCR; TCRdb holds only in-frame clones, not every one. The data contain about 82,000 clones, around 90% of them seen just once; the ten biggest clones take up under 0.7%. Source: CD4+ or CD8+ T cells sorted from blood, taken in a trial of the OX40 agonist ivuxolimab. The receptors stem from an adult with an advanced solid tumor such as melanoma, head and neck, liver or kidney cancer.

This clone has just one count. CDR3 nucleotide sequence: TGTGCCTGGACCCTGGACAGGGCGGCTGAAGCTTTCTTT. This encodes CAWTLDRAAEAFF. The V gene is TRBV30, the J gene TRBJ1-1, with 8 bases lining up with TRBD1. The CDR3 spans 13 residues. The junction had 7 bases not matched to a gene; V was cut back by 4 bases and J by 6 bases. Germline lookup yields CDR1 GTSNPN and CDR2 SVGIG (reference sequence).

The V call is TRBV11-2, the J call TRBJ2-3, with TRBD1 identical over 9 bases. CDR1 and CDR2 (germline): SGHAT, FQNNGV. The trim removed 5 bases at V and 6 bases at J, leaving 6 bases unmatched. The CDR3 spans 14 residues. The CDR3 coding sequence is TGTGCCAGCAGCATCGGACAGGGGTGGGATACGCAGTATTTT. It is translated as CASSIGQGWDTQYF.

The chain employs TRBV5-6 and TRBJ1-5, with 7 nucleotides matching TRBD1. Losses at the gene ends were 1 base for V and 3 bases for J; bases not matched to a gene: 7. CDR1 and CDR2 from the germline V gene are SGHDT and YYEEEE. This CDR3 region has 16 residues. The CDR3 nucleotides read TGTGCCAGCAGCTTGCGAGGGGGCGCCGACAATCAGCCCCAGCATTTT. Translating gives CASSLRGGADNQPQHF.

The chain links TRBV19 to TRBJ2-2, with TRBD2 identical over 7 bases. V trimming: 4 bases; J trimming: 3 bases; junction bases outside the gene matches: 8. The CDR3 length is 16 residues. In germline, CDR1 is LNHDA, CDR2 SQIVND (reference sequence). As DNA, the CDR3 is TGTGCCAGTAGTAAGGTGGCGGGGGTTTACACCGGGGAGCTGTTTTTT. Protein: CASSKVAGVYTGELFF. Looking up the rest from reference TRBV19 and TRBJ2-2 gives the full variable domain: DGGITQSPKYLFRKEGQNVTLSCEQNLNHDAMYWYRQDPGQGLRLIYYSQIVNDFQKGDIAEGYSVSREKKESFPLTVTSAQKNPTAFYLCASSKVAGVYTGELFFGEGSRLTVL.

The rearrangement joins TRBV19 to TRBJ2-1; D is uncertain. Looked up from germline, CDR1 is LNHDA and CDR2 is SQIVND (reference sequence). V lost 6 bases and J 4 bases, leaving 22 bases between the germline ends. The CDR3 extends over 17 amino acids. The chain's CDR3 is CASSLRASLVSYNEQFF. CDR3 sequence (DNA): TGTGCCAGTAGCCTACGGGCCAGTCTTGTCTCTTACAATGAGCAGTTCTTC.

V is TRBV7-2 and J is TRBJ2-2, with D unclear. Germline CDR1 reads SGHTA; CDR2 reads FQGNSA. Trimming shortened V by 2 bases and J by 5 bases, and 6 bases separated the two germline ends. The CDR3 contains 13 residues. The chain's CDR3 is CASSLWETGELFF. CDR3 sequence (DNA): TGTGCCAGCAGCTTATGGGAAACCGGGGAGCTGTTTTTT.

The chain couples TRBV30 to TRBJ2-1, with a tentative D call TRBD1 (5 bases). V lost 2 bases and J lost 7, with 12 bases in between. The length of the CDR3 is 13 residues. The germline V gene encodes CDR1 GTSNPN and CDR2 SVGIG (reference sequence). The CDR3: CAWSTGAQNEQFF. The CDR3 DNA follows: TGTGCCTGGAGTACTGGGGCACAAAATGAGCAGTTCTTC.

The gene calls are TRBV5-1 and TRBJ1-6; D call uncertain. Trimming left V 2 bases short and J 6 bases short, with 15 bases between. Germline lookup yields CDR1 SGHRS and CDR2 YFSETQ. This CDR3 is built from 16 residues. CDR3 nucleotides: TGCGCCAGCAGCTTACTCAGCGGAATGGGTAATTCACCCCTCCACTTT. This gives the protein CASSLLSGMGNSPLHF.

V is TRBV30 and J is TRBJ2-3; D is perhaps TRBD2 (6 bases). The CDR3 runs to 15 residues. Trimming cost V 4 bases and J 2 bases, with 16 bases left between them. The V gene's germline CDR1 is GTSNPN and CDR2 SVGIG (reference sequence). In nucleotides, the CDR3 is TGTGCCTGGACCCTCGGGACTGCCTTCACAGATACGCAGTATTTT. Translated: CAWTLGTAFTDTQYF. Variable domain in full (rest from reference TRBV30 and TRBJ2-3): SQTIHQWPATLVQPVGSPLSLECTVEGTSNPNLYWYRQAAGRGLQLLFYSVGIGQISSEVPQNLSASRPQDRQFILSSKKLLLSDSGFYLCAWTLGTAFTDTQYFGPGTRLTVL.

The chain has TRBV23-1 and TRBJ2-7; D is perhaps TRBD1 (5 bases). TRBV23-1 is an ORF; its function is uncertain. Trimming took off 6 bases at V and 3 bases at J, with 15 bases between the two ends. This CDR3 has 14 residues. The CDR3 DNA reads TGCGCCAGCAGAATTAAAGACAGAAACTACGAGCAGTACTTC. Its translation: CASRIKDRNYEQYF.

The chain combines TRBV7-6 with TRBJ2-5; D uncertain. Germline loops: CDR1 SGHVS, CDR2 FNYEAQ. V gave up 5 bases and J gave up 2 bases, with 3 bases separating them. There are 11 residues in the CDR3. The CDR3 nucleotides are TGTGCCAGCAGCGCTCAAGAGACCCAGTACTTC. Protein product: CASSAQETQYF.

The chain has TRBV11-2 and TRBJ1-1; weak D call: TRBD1 (6 bases). Between the trimmed V and J ends, which lost 1 base and 3 bases, there was a span of 6 bases. CDR1 and CDR2 (germline): SGHAT, FQNNGV. The CDR3 sequence is 13 residues long. The CDR3 region has the DNA TGTGCCAGCAGCTTAGCAGGGGACACTGAAGCTTTCTTT. As protein: CASSLAGDTEAFF. Full variable domain (outside the CDR3, taken from reference TRBV11-2 and TRBJ1-1): EAGVAQSPRYKIIEKRQSVAFWCNPISGHATLYWYQQILGQGPKLLIQFQNNGVVDDSQLPKDRFSAERLKGVDSTLKIQPAKLEDSAVYLCASSLAGDTEAFFGQGTRLTVV.

The J gene is TRBJ2-7, the V gene TRBV21-1; TRBD1, as called in the table, went unchecked against the DNA. TRBV21-1 is flagged as a pseudogene. CDR3 length: 15 amino acids. CDR3 nucleotides: TGTGCCAGCAGCAAAGTTGCCAGGCCTCCCTACGAGCAGTACTTC. Its protein product is CASSKVARPPYEQYF.

This chain uses TRBV15 with TRBJ1-2, with 8 positions matching TRBD1. With V trimmed by 2 bases and J by 6 bases, 8 bases remained unmatched. The CDR3 extends over 15 amino acids. Germline CDR1 and CDR2: LNHNV and YYDKDF (reference sequence). The CDR3 DNA reads TGTGCCACCAGCAGATCAGGGGGCGCGGGGGATGGCTACACCTTC. This gives the protein CATSRSGGAGDGYTF.

The V call is TRBV7-2, the J call TRBJ1-1, with D possibly TRBD1 on 5 matching bases. Germline V CDR1 and CDR2: SGHTA, FQGNSA. The V end was cut by 1 base, the J end by 4 bases, with 7 bases between. The CDR3 spans 13 residues. CDR3 region: CASSLGGGTEAFF. As DNA, the CDR3 is TGTGCCAGCAGCTTAGGGGGCGGCACTGAAGCTTTCTTT.

In this sample, this clone turned up once. V and J are TRBV4-1 and TRBJ1-5, with D hard to call. Germline V gene lookup returns CDR1 MGHRA and CDR2 YSYEKL. The CDR3 is 16 residues long. The V gene lost 4 bases and the J gene lost 4 bases, with 17 bases spanning the gap. The CDR3 protein is CASSPLWGSQNQPQHF. CDR3 nucleotides: TGCGCCAGCAGCCCTCTTTGGGGTAGCCAGAATCAGCCCCAGCATTTT.

The CDR3 loop is CASSSGSSGGKSTDTQYF. In nucleotides, the CDR3 is TGCGCCAGCAGCTCCGGGTCTAGCGGGGGGAAAAGCACAGATACGCAGTATTTT. V is TRBV5-1 and J is TRBJ2-3, with TRBD2 matching 11 bases. Losses at the gene ends were 3 bases for V and 0 bases for J; bases not matched to a gene: 9. Germline values: CDR1 SGHRS, CDR2 YFSETQ. This CDR3 is built from 18 residues.

The V and J genes are TRBV7-2 and TRBJ1-2, with D tentatively TRBD1 (6 bases). The germline V gene encodes CDR1 SGHTA and CDR2 FQGNSA. The V and J ends lost 5 bases and 2 bases respectively, with 15 bases between them. The CDR3 has 15 amino acids. This chain's CDR3 is CASSTGAGQNYGYTF. In DNA form, the CDR3 reads TGTGCCAGCAGCACGGGGGCAGGACAGAACTATGGCTACACCTTC.

The V gene is TRBV6-1, the J gene TRBJ2-7, with D maybe TRBD1 (6 bases). CDR1 and CDR2 from the germline V gene are MNHNS and SASEGT. The V gene lost 7 bases and the J gene lost 7 bases, with 20 bases spanning the gap. The CDR3 totals 14 residues. CDR3 bases: TGTGCCAGCACTGAGAGGGGGAGTCCGAGAGAGCAGTACTTC. Its translation: CASTERGSPREQYF.

The V call is TRBV15, the J call TRBJ2-3; D gene uncertain. Germline CDR1 and CDR2: LNHNV and YYDKDF (reference sequence). The CDR3 is 12 residues long. Between the trimmed V and J ends, which lost 2 bases and 2 bases, there was a span of 2 bases. CDR3: CATSRYTDTQYF. The CDR3, as DNA: TGTGCCACCAGCAGATACACAGATACGCAGTATTTT.

This clone is a singleton in its sample. V and J are TRBV19 and TRBJ2-1, with TRBD2 as a possible D gene (7 bases). V shed 6 bases and J shed 9 bases, with 18 bases lying between them. Germline V gene lookup returns CDR1 LNHDA and CDR2 SQIVND (reference sequence). The CDR3 loop spans 14 amino acids. The CDR3 here is CASRASGGGSEQFF. The DNA of the CDR3 is TGTGCCAGTAGAGCCTCTGGGGGGGGCAGTGAGCAGTTCTTC. Complete variable domain (other parts from reference TRBV19 and TRBJ2-1): DGGITQSPKYLFRKEGQNVTLSCEQNLNHDAMYWYRQDPGQGLRLIYYSQIVNDFQKGDIAEGYSVSREKKESFPLTVTSAQKNPTAFYLCASRASGGGSEQFFGPGTRLTVL.

The rearrangement links TRBV10-1 to TRBJ2-3, with D unresolved. Germline V gene sequence: CDR1 WNHNN, CDR2 SYGVQD (reference sequence). Trimming cost V 2 bases and J 6 bases, with 15 bases left between them. The CDR3 sequence is 15 residues long. The CDR3 nucleotides are TGCGCCAGCAGTGAGAGGGTAGCCGGGTCTGATACGCAGTATTTT. It translates to CASSERVAGSDTQYF.

The genes are TRBV19 and TRBJ2-5, with 9 bases identical to TRBD2. The CDR3 length is 15 residues. From germline, CDR1 is LNHDA and CDR2 SQIVND (reference sequence). J lost 4 bases, V lost 8 bases, and 11 bases had no gene match. CDR3 amino acids: CASHRTSVGRETQYF. The CDR3 bases are TGTGCCAGTCATCGGACTAGCGTCGGGCGAGAGACCCAGTACTTC.

The chain has TRBV6-5 and TRBJ1-5; D uncertain. Germline CDR1 and CDR2: MNHEY and SVGAGI. This CDR3 comprises 13 residues. V was trimmed by 2 bases and J by 7 bases, leaving 9 bases between them. DNA of the CDR3: TGTGCCAGCAGTTACATCGCGGGGCAGCCCCAGCATTTT. Translated: CASSYIAGQPQHF.

The chain is built from TRBV27 and TRBJ1-3; D unresolved. Trimming removed 6 bases from V and 0 bases from J, with 15 bases in between. The length of the CDR3 is 16 residues. CDR1 is MNHEY, CDR2 SMNVEV, per germline (reference sequence). CDR3: CASRAHDRYSGNTIYF. The CDR3 DNA sequence: TGTGCCAGCAGAGCCCATGACCGCTACTCTGGAAACACCATATATTTT.

This chain links TRBV21-1 with TRBJ1-3; the table gives TRBD1 as D, unverified against the DNA. TRBV21-1 is given as a pseudogene. This CDR3 is 14 amino acids long. CDR3 amino acids: CASSKAWSGNTIYF. Written as DNA, the CDR3 is TGTGCCAGCAGCAAGGCCTGGTCTGGAAACACCATATATTTT.

This CDR3 reads CASSVLETQYF. CDR3 in DNA: TGTGCCAGCAGTGTCCTGGAGACCCAGTACTTC. The chain uses TRBV2 and TRBJ2-5; D is undetermined. Looked up from germline, CDR1 is SNHLY and CDR2 is FYNNEI. V was pared by 4 bases and J by 5 bases, with 5 bases between. CDR3 length: 11 residues. The variable domain in full, with the rest retrieved from reference TRBV2 and TRBJ2-5, is EPEVTQTPSHQVTQMGQEVILRCVPISNHLYFYWYRQILGQKVEFLVSFYNNEISEKSEIFDDQFSVERPDGSNFTLKIRSTKLEDSAMYFCASSVLETQYFGPGTRLLVL.

This clone was counted once. The CDR3 nucleotides read TGTGCCAGCAGCGTAGGCACCGGGGAGCTGTTTTTT. Translated: CASSVGTGELFF. This rearrangement joins TRBV9 to TRBJ2-2; D uncertain. This CDR3 has 12 residues. Germline V CDR1 and CDR2: SGDLS, YYNGEE. V was shortened by 0 bases and J by 4 bases, with 1 base between the two germline ends.

The chain couples TRBV10-3 to TRBJ1-4, with 7 bases lining up with TRBD1. This CDR3 has 15 residues. CDR1 and CDR2 from the germline V gene are ENHRY and SYGVKD. V was clipped by 3 bases and J by 8 bases; unmatched bases: 9. The CDR3 loop reads CAISDPGRGREKLFF. The CDR3 DNA reads TGTGCCATCAGTGACCCGGGGAGGGGGCGCGAAAAACTGTTTTTT.

The chain is built from TRBV6-1 and TRBJ1-2; 7 bases align to TRBD1. V lost 7 bases, J lost 1 base, and 3 bases stayed unmatched. Germline CDR1 MNHNS, CDR2 SASEGT. This CDR3 is 13 amino acids long. The DNA for the CDR3 is TGTGCCAGCAATCAGGGGGGTAACTATGGCTACACCTTC. Its translation is CASNQGGNYGYTF.